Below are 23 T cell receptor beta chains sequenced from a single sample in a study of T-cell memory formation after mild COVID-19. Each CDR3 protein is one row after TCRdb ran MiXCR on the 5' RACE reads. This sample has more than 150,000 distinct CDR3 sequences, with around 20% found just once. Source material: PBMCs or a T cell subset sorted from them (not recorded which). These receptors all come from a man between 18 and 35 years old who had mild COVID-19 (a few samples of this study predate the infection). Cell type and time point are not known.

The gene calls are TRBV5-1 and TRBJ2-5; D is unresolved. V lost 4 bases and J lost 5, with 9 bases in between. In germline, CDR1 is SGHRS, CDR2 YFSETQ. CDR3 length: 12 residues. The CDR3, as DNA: TGCGCCAGCAGCGTGTTGGGGGAGACCCAGTACTTC. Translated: CASSVLGETQYF.

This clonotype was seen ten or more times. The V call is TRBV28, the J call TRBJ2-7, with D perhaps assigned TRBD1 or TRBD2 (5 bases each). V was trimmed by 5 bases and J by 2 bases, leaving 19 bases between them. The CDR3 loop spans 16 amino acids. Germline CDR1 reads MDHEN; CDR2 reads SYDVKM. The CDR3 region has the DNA TGTGCCAGCAGTCCTAGGGCAGCTCGGGGCACCTACGAGCAGTACGTC. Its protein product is CASSPRAARGTYEQYV.

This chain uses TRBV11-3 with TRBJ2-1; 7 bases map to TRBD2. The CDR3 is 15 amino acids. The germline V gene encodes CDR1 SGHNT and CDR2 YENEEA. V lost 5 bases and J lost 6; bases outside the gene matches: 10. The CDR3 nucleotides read TGTGCCAGCAGCCGGAACAGCGGGACGGGCAATGAGCAGTTCTTC. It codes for CASSRNSGTGNEQFF.

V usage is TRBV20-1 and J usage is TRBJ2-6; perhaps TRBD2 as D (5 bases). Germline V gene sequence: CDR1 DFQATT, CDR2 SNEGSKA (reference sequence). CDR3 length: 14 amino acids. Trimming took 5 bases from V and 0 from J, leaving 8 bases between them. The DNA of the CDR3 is TGCAGTGCTGTAACTAGCTCTGGGGCCAACGTCCTGACTTTC. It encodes CSAVTSSGANVLTF.

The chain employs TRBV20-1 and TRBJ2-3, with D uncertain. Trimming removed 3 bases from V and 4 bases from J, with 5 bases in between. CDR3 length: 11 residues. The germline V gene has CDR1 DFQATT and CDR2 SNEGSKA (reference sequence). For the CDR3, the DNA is TGCAGTGCTAGTCGGTCAGATACGCAGTATTTT. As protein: CSASRSDTQYF.

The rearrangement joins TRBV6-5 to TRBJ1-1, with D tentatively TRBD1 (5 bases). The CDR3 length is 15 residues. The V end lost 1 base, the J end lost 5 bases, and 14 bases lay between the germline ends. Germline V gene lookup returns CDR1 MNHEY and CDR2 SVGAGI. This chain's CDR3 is CASSYWGRSDTEAFF. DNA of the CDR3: TGTGCCAGCAGTTACTGGGGACGGTCGGATACTGAAGCTTTCTTT.

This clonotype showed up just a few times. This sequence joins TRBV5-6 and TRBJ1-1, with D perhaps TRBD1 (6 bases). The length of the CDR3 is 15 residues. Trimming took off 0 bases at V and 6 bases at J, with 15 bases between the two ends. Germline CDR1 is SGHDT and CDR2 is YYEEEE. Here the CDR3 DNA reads TGTGCCAGCAGCTTGGAAGGGGGGGGGCCCCCTGAAGCTTTCTTT. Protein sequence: CASSLEGGGPPEAFF.

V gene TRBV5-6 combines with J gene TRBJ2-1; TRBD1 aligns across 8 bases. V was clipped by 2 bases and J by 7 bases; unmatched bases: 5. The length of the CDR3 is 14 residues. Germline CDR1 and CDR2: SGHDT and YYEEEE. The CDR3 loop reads CASSFRGRRNEQFF. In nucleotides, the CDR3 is TGTGCCAGCAGCTTCAGGGGGCGCAGAAATGAGCAGTTCTTC. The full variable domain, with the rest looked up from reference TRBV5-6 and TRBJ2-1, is DAGVTQSPTHLIKTRGQQVTLRCSPKSGHDTVSWYQQALGQGPQFIFQYYEEEERQRGNFPDRFSGHQFPNYSSELNVNALLLGDSALYLCASSFRGRRNEQFFGPGTRLTVL.

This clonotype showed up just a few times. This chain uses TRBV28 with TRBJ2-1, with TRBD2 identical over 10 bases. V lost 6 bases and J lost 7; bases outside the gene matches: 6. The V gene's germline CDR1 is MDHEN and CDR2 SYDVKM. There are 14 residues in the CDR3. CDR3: CASRLAGRVNEQFF. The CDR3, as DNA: TGTGCCAGCAGACTAGCGGGGAGGGTAAATGAGCAGTTCTTC.

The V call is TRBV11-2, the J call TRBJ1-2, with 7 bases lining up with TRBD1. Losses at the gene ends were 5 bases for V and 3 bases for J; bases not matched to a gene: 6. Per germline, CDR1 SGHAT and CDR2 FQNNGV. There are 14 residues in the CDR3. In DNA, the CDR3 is TGTGCCAGCAGCGAGGCCGGGACAGACTATGGCTACACCTTC. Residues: CASSEAGTDYGYTF.

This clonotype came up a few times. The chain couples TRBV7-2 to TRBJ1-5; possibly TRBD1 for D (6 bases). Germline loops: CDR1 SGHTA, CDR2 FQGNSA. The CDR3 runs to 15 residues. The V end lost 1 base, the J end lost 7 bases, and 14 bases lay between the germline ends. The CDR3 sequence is CASSLVTGRGQPQHF. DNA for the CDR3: TGTGCCAGCAGCTTAGTCACAGGGCGGGGACAGCCCCAGCATTTT.

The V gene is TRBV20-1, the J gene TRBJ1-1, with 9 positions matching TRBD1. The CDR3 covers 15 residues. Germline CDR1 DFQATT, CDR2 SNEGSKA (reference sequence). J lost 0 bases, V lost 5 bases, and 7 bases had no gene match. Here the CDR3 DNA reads TGCAGTGCTCCAATGGGACAGGGCTTGAACACTGAAGCTTTCTTT. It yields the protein CSAPMGQGLNTEAFF.

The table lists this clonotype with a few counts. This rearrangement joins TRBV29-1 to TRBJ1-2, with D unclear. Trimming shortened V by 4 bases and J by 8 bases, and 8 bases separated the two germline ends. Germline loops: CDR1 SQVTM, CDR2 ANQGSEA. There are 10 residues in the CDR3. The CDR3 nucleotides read TGCAGCGTTGCGAGCGGCGGCTACACCTTC. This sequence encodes CSVASGGYTF. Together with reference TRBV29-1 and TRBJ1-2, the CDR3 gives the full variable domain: SAVISQKPSRDICQRGTSLTIQCQVDSQVTMMFWYRQQPGQSLTLIATANQGSEATYESGFVIDKFPISRPNLTFSTLTVSNMSPEDSSIYLCSVASGGYTFGSGTRLTVV.

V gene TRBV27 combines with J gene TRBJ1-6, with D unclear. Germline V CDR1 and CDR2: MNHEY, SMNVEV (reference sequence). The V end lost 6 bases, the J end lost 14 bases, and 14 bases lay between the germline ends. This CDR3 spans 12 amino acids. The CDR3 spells CASSAGARTLHF. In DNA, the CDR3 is TGTGCCAGCAGCGCAGGTGCTAGAACCCTCCACTTT.

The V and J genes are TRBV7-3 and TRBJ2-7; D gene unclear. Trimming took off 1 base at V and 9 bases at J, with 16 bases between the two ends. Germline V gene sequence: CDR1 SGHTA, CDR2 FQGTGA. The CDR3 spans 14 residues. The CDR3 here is CASSLSGPIRVQYF. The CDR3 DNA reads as TGTGCCAGCAGCTTAAGCGGACCAATTCGGGTGCAGTACTTC.

The CDR3 DNA sequence: TGTGCCAGCATGACAGGGGGAGCGCAGCCCCAGCATTTT. Residues: CASMTGGAQPQHF. The genes are TRBV12-3 or TRBV12-4 and TRBJ1-5; the match to TRBD1 covers 9 bases. V trimming: 7 bases; J trimming: 7 bases; junction bases outside the gene matches: 5. This CDR3 is 13 amino acids long.

Here the CDR3 DNA reads TGTGCCAGCAGCCCCGGGACCCAAAATGAAAAACTGTTTTTT. It is translated as CASSPGTQNEKLFF. The chain is built from TRBV7-9 and TRBJ1-4; D perhaps matches TRBD1 (5 bases). The CDR3 is 14 amino acids. Looked up from germline, CDR1 is SEHNR and CDR2 is FQNEAQ (reference sequence). V was clipped by 5 bases and J by 5 bases, with 12 bases between them.

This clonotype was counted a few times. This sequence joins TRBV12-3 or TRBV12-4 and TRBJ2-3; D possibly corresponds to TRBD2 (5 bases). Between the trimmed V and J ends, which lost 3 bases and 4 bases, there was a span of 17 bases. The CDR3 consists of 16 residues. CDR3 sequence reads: CASSFGKRTVADTQYF. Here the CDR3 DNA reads TGTGCCAGCAGTTTTGGTAAGCGGACGGTAGCAGATACGCAGTATTTT.

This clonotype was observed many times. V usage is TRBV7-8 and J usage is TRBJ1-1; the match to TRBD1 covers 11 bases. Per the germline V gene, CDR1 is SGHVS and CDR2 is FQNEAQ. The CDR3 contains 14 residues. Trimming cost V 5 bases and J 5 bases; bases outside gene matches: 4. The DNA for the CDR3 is TGTGCCAGCAGCACTGGGACAGGGGGTACTGAAGCTTTCTTT. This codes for CASSTGTGGTEAFF.

This CDR3 is CASSRTHGRETQYF. For the CDR3, the DNA is TGTGCCAGCAGCCGCACACACGGTCGGGAGACCCAGTACTTC. The gene calls are TRBV14 and TRBJ2-5; D remains unclear. Trimming took 4 bases from V and 5 from J, leaving 14 bases between them. Germline V gene data show CDR1 as SGHDN and CDR2 as FVKESK. The CDR3 extends over 14 amino acids.

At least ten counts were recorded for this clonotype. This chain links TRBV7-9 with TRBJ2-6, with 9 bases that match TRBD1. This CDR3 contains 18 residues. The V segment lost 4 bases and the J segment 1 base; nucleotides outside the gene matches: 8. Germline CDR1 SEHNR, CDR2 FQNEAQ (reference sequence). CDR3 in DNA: TGTGCCAGCAGCTCCCCGGGACAGGGTTTATCTGGGGCCAACGTCCTGACTTTC. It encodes CASSSPGQGLSGANVLTF.

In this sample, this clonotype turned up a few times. In DNA, the CDR3 is TGCAGTGCTAGAGGGGCAGGGATGACCTACGAGCAGTACTTC. This sequence encodes CSARGAGMTYEQYF. The gene calls are TRBV20-1 and TRBJ2-7, with a weak D call TRBD1 (5 bases). V was cut by 1 base and J by 2 bases, with 12 bases left in between. This CDR3 is built from 14 residues. CDR1 DFQATT and CDR2 SNEGSKA come from the germline V gene (reference sequence).

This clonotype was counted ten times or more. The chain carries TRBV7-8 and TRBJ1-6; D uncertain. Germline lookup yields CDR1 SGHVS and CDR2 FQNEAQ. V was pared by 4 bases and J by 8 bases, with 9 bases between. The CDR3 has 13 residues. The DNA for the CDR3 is TGTGCCAGCAGCTACAACAGCGATTCACCCCTCCACTTT. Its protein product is CASSYNSDSPLHF.